The sequence of this T cell receptor beta chain was determined in a study of regulatory T cells in long-lasting Graves disease. Through Arm-PCR of CDR3 regions and iRepertoire HTBI primers, TCR beta libraries were built. TCRdb called the multiplex PCR reads again in MiXCR, with one record for every CDR3 protein. The sample yields approximately 490,000 distinct CDR3 sequences, 15% to 20% seen once. J lost 5 bases, V lost 9 bases, and 7 bases had no gene match. The CDR3 spans 14 residues. The germline CDR1 and CDR2 sequences are ENHRY and SYGVKD. Time point of the sample: newly diagnosed GD, antithyroid drugs for less than 3 months. Following extraction of RNA from PBMCs, that RNA was used to make the TCR library. These data were likewise used in another study, on T cells in Graves' hyperthyroidism and ophthalmopathy. As reported in that work: Expanded thyroid clonotypes (above 0.001) were mostly also found in blood.

This sample comprised peripheral blood mononuclear cells (PBMCs), obtained at new diagnosis, from a patient treated with antithyroid drugs. The clonotype comes from a man aged 40-55 years with Graves disease. This chain connects TRBV10-3 to TRBJ2-2; 9 bases are a match to TRBD1. The CDR3 loop is CAIWDRDTTGELFF. CDR3 DNA: TGTGCCATATGGGACAGGGACACGACCGGGGAGCTGTTTTTT.